A selection of T cell receptor beta chains follows, all from one sample in a study of blood T cell repertoires in COVID-19. Libraries were prepared by immunoSEQ multiplex PCR; TCRdb keeps only in-frame clonotypes and omits some of them. This table holds more than 250,000 clones, 90% found once. The specimen sequenced was PBMCs or T cells enriched from blood (not recorded which). Receptor source: a woman aged 18 to 35 with acute COVID-19. CDR3s leave out the opening cysteine and the closing phenylalanine or tryptophan. The order of the fields is D gene, J gene, V gene, CDR3 protein. D genes are given only for firm matches.

TRBD1,TRBJ1-2,TRBV28,ASSFATGFGGYT
TRBD2,TRBJ2-7,TRBV5-1,ASSLTGGSTYEQY
NA,TRBJ2-7,TRBV28,ASSFLTADYEQY
NA,TRBJ1-3,TRBV2,ASSTDSFTGNTIY
TRBD2,TRBJ2-7,TRBV6-5,ASQRQRESYEQY
TRBD2,TRBJ2-3,TRBV15,ATSRDQLISGSTDTQY
NA,TRBJ2-3,TRBV6-4,ASSETGTDTQY
NA,TRBJ1-4,TRBV15,ATSRDTTLGPGGLF
TRBD1,TRBJ2-2,TRBV10-3,AISEAGGRWELF
TRBD2,TRBJ2-2,TRBV6-4,ASSEASGNTGELF
TRBD1,TRBJ2-3,TRBV2,ASSGLTGGEIY
TRBD2,TRBJ2-7,TRBV28,ASSLPGGIYEQY
NA,TRBJ1-1,TRBV18,ASSPPLGVEAF
TRBD2,TRBJ2-1,TRBV19,ASSYGGGLNEQF
TRBD1,TRBJ2-7,TRBV5-6,ASSRDSDYEQY
NA,TRBJ1-6,TRBV30,AWSPGHDNSPLH
TRBD1,TRBJ2-2,TRBV30,AWYYRGTGELF
NA,TRBJ1-2,TRBV11-2,ASSRTGFYGYT
NA,TRBJ1-2,TRBV2,ASSIETVVRGYT
NA,TRBJ2-2,TRBV7-8,ASTSTSGVDTGELF
NA,TRBJ2-1,TRBV15,ATSRVGSHYNEQF
NA,TRBJ1-6,TRBV30,AWSWGESPLH
TRBD1,TRBJ2-2,TRBV15,ATSSWDRRTGELF
NA,TRBJ2-2,TRBV19,ASSRQPNTGELF
TRBD1,TRBJ1-1,TRBV4-1,ASSQDRQGAYITEAF
NA,TRBJ2-7,TRBV5-4,ASSSLNEQY
NA,TRBJ1-1,TRBV19,ASSGMIWLAGENTEAF
TRBD2,TRBJ2-7,TRBV29-1,SARETLNYEQY
TRBD1,TRBJ1-2,TRBV6-4,AAKPGQGAGGYT
TRBD1,TRBJ2-5,TRBV11-2,ASSRTGAETQY
TRBD2,TRBJ2-1,TRBV27,ASSLTAGDYNEQF
NA,TRBJ2-7,TRBV4-3,ASSSSQGPPYEQY
NA,TRBJ1-1,TRBV7-8,ASTKLWTRGGTEAF
NA,TRBJ2-1,TRBV6-5,ASSYKGVEQF
TRBD1,TRBJ2-7,TRBV18,ASSPPPKTGVLSYEQY
NA,TRBJ1-5,TRBV19,ASTVTGAASRQPQH
TRBD2,TRBJ2-7,TRBV4-2,ASSQGTSGTPYYEQY
NA,TRBJ2-5,TRBV7-2,ASSLGAGSETQY
TRBD2,TRBJ2-2,TRBV6-5,ASSYMLAGAGELF
TRBD2,TRBJ2-1,TRBV29-1,SVPVAGGRYNEQF
NA,TRBJ2-4,TRBV29-1,SVSSRLIKNIQY
NA,TRBJ1-1,TRBV28,ASSPPAGPEAF
TRBD2,TRBJ2-1,TRBV27,ASSPTSGLYNEQF
NA,TRBJ2-3,TRBV4-2,ASSQDSGTSGTDTQY
NA,TRBJ2-7,TRBV4-1,ASSRLQGMVREQY
NA,TRBJ1-2,TRBV6-1,ASSDGVPHYGYT
NA,TRBJ1-3,TRBV5-4,ASSPGGGSGNTIY
NA,TRBJ1-4,TRBV4-1,ASSQSSGEGKLF
NA,TRBJ2-2,TRBV11-2,ASSLTQLARTGELF
TRBD2,TRBJ2-1,TRBV15,ATSIGREFYNEQF
NA,TRBJ1-4,TRBV19,ASTRTGGGNEKLF
TRBD1,TRBJ1-5,TRBV30,AWSATSIEGQGGQPQH